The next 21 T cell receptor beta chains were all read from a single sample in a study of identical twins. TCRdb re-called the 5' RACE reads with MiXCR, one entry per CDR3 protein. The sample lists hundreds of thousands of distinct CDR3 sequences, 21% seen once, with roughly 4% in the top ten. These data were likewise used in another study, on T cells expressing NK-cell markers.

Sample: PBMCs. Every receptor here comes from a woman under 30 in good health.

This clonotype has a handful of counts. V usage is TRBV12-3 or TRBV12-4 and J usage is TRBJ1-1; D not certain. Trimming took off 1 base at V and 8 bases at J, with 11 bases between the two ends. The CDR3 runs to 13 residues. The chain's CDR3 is CASSLERGIEAFF. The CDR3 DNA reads TGTGCCAGCAGTTTAGAGCGAGGGATAGAAGCTTTCTTT.

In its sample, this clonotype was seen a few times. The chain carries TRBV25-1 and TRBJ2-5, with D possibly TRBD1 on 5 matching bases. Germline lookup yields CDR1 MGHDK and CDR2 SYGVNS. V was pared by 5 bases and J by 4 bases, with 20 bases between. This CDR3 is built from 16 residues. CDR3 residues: CASSILRAGHVETQYF. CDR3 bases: TGTGCCAGCAGTATACTCAGGGCTGGTCATGTAGAGACCCAGTACTTC. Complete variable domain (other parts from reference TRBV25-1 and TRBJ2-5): EADIYQTPRYLVIGTGKKITLECSQTMGHDKMYWYQQDPGMELHLIHYSYGVNSTEKGDLSSESTVSRIRTEHFPLTLESARPSHTSQYLCASSILRAGHVETQYFGPGTRLLVL.

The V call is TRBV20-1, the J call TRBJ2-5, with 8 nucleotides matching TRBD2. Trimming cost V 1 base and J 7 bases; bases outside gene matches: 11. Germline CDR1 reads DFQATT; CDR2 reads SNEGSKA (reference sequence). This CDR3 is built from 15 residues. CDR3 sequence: CSARGPGTSGVTQYF. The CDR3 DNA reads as TGCAGTGCTAGAGGTCCCGGGACTAGTGGGGTGACCCAGTACTTC.

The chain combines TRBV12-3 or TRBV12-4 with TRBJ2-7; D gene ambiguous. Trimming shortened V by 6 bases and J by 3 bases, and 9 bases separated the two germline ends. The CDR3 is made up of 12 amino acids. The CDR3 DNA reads TGTGCCAGCAGCGAATATAACTACGAGCAGTACTTC. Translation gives CASSEYNYEQYF.

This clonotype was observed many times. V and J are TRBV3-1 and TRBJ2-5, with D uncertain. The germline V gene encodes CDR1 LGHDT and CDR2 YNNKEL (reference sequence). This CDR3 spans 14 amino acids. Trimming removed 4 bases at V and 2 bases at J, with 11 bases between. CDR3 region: CASSRRLLQETQYF. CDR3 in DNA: TGTGCCAGCAGCCGCCGACTTCTACAAGAGACCCAGTACTTC.

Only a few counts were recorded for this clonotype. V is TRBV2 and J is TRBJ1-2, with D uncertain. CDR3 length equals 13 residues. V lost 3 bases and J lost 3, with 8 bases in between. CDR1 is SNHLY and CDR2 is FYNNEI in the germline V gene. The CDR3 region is CASSDTGDYGYTF. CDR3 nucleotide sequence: TGTGCCAGCAGTGATACGGGAGACTATGGCTACACCTTC.

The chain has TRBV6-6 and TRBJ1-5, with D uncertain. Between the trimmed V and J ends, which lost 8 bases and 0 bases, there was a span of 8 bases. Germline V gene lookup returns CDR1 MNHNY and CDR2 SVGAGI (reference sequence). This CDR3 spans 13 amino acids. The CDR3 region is CASGLNSNQPQHF. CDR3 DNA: TGTGCCAGCGGACTAAATAGCAATCAGCCCCAGCATTTT.

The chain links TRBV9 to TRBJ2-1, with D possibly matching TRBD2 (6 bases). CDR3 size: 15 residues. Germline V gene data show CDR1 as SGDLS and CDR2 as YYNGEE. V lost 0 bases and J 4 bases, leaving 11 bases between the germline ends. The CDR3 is CASSVESGLYNEQFF. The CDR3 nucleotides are TGTGCCAGCAGCGTAGAGAGCGGACTATACAATGAGCAGTTCTTC.

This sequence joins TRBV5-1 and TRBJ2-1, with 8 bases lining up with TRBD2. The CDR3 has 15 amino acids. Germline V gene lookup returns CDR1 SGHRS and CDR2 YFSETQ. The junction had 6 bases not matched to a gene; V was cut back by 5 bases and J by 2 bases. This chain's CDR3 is CASRAAGATYNEQFF. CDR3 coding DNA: TGCGCCAGCAGGGCAGCGGGAGCAACCTACAATGAGCAGTTCTTC.

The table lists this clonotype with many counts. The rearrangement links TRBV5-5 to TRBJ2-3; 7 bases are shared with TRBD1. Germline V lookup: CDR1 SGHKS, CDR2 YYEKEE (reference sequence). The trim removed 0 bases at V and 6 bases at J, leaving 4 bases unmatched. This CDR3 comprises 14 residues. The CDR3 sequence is CASSLGQGWDTQYF. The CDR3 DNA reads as TGTGCCAGCAGCTTGGGACAGGGTTGGGATACGCAGTATTTT. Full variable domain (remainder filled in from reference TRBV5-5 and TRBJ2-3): DAGVTQSPTHLIKTRGQQVTLRCSPISGHKSVSWYQQVLGQGPQFIFQYYEKEERGRGNFPDRFSARQFPNYSSELNVNALLLGDSALYLCASSLGQGWDTQYFGPGTRLTVL.

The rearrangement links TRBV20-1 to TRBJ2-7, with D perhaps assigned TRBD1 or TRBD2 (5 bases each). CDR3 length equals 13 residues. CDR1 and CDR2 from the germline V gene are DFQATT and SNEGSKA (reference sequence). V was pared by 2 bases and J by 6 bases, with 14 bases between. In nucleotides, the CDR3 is TGCAGTGCTAGACCCCGGGACCCGGGCGAGCAGTACTTC. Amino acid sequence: CSARPRDPGEQYF.

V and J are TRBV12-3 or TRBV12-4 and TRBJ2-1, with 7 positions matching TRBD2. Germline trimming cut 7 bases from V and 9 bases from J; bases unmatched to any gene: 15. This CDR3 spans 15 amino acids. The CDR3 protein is CASTLRGLADIEQFF. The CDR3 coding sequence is TGTGCCAGCACCTTACGTGGGCTAGCGGATATTGAGCAGTTCTTC.

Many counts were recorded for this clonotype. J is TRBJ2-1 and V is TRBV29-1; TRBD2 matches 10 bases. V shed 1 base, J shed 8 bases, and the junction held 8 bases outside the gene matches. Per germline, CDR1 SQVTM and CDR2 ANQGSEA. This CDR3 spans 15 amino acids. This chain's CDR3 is CSVEGLAGVGDEQFF. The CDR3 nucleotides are TGCAGCGTTGAAGGTCTAGCGGGGGTGGGGGATGAGCAGTTCTTC.

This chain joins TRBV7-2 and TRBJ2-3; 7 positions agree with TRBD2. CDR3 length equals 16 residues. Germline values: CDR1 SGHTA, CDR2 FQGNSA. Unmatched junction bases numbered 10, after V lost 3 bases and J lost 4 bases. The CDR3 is CASSFPWTSRADTQYF. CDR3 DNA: TGTGCCAGCAGCTTCCCCTGGACTAGTCGGGCAGATACGCAGTATTTT.

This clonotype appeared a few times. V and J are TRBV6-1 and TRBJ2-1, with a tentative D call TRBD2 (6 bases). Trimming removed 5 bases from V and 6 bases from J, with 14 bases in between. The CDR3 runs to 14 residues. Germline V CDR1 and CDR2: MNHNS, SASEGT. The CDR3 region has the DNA TGTGCCAGCAGTCGACCGGGACTTGTCAATGAGCAGTTCTTC. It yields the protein CASSRPGLVNEQFF.

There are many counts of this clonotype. CDR3 region: CSASGRAEGNEQFF. The CDR3 DNA reads as TGCAGTGCTAGCGGGAGGGCCGAAGGCAATGAGCAGTTCTTC. The chain has TRBV20-1 and TRBJ2-1; 8 bases fit TRBD2. CDR3 size: 14 residues. Germline V gives CDR1 DFQATT, CDR2 SNEGSKA (reference sequence). The V gene end was trimmed by 3 bases and the J gene end by 6 bases; junction bases not matched to a gene: 7.

The CDR3 DNA reads TGTGCCAGCAGGCCCGGGACTAGTCACAATGAGCAGTTCTTC. Translation gives CASRPGTSHNEQFF. This chain uses TRBV7-9 with TRBJ2-1, with 8 bases aligning to TRBD2. CDR1 is SEHNR, CDR2 FQNEAQ, per germline (reference sequence). CDR3 length: 14 residues. The junction had 6 bases not matched to a gene; V was cut back by 6 bases and J by 5 bases.

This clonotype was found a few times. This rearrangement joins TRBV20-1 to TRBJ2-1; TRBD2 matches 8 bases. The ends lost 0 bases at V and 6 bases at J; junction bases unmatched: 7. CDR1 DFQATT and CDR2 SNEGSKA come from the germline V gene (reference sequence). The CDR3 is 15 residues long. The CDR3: CSARDPGGPGNEQFF. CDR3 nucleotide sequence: TGCAGTGCTAGAGATCCGGGAGGGCCTGGCAATGAGCAGTTCTTC.

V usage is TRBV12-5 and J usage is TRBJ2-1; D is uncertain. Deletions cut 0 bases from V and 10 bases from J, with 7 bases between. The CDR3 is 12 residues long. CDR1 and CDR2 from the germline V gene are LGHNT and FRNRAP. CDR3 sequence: CASGLVRSEQFF. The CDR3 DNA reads TGTGCTAGTGGTTTGGTAAGGTCCGAGCAGTTCTTC. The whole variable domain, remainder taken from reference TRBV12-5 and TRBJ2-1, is DARVTQTPRHKVTEMGQEVTMRCQPILGHNTVFWYRQTMMQGLELLAYFRNRAPLDDSGMPKDRFSAEMPDATLATLKIQPSEPRDSAVYFCASGLVRSEQFFGPGTRLTVL.

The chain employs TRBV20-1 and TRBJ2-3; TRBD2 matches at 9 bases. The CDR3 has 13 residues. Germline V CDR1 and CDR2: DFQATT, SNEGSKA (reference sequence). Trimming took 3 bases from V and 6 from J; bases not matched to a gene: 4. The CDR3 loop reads CSASRTSVDTQYF. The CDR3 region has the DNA TGCAGTGCTAGTAGGACTAGCGTCGATACGCAGTATTTT.

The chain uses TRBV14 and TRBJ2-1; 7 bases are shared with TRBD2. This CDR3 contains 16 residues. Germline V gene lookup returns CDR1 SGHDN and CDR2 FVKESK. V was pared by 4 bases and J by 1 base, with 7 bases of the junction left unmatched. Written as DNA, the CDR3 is TGTGCCAGCAGCCCGGCCGCGGGGGTGTCCTACAATGAGCAGTTCTTC. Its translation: CASSPAAGVSYNEQFF. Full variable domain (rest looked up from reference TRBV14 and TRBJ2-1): EAGVTQFPSHSVIEKGQTVTLRCDPISGHDNLYWYRRVMGKEIKFLLHFVKESKQDESGMPNNRFLAERTGGTYSTLKVQPAELEDSGVYFCASSPAAGVSYNEQFFGPGTRLTVL.